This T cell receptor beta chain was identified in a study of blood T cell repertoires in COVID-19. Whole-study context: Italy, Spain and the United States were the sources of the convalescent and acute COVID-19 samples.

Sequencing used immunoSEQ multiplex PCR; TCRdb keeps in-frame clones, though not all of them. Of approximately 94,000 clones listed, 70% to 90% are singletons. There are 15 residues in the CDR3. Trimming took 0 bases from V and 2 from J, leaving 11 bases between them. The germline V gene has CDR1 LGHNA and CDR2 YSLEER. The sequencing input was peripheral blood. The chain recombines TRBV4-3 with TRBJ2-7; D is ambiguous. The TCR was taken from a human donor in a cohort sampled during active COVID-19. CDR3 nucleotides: TGCGCCAGCAGCCAAGATGTAGCAGTCCCCTACGAGCAGTACTTC. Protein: CASSQDVAVPYEQYF.